This TCR beta chain was sequenced for a study of OX40 agonist ivuxolimab in advanced cancers. About the study: Patients received ivuxolimab, an agonistic anti-OX40 (CD134) antibody. It was permissible to have had prior anti-PD-1, anti-PD-L1 or anti-CTLA-4 therapy, and about 40% had some.

The CDR3 has 15 residues. Germline CDR1 is SGHTA and CDR2 is FQGTGA. The V and J ends lost 2 bases and 3 bases, in that order; junction bases with no gene match: 7. Study conclusions and caveats: The mean number of expanded clones was higher in CD8+ T cells than in CD4+.

Prior autoimmune disease or systemic immunosuppression barred patients. This table comes from immunoSEQ multiplex PCR, and its TCRdb copy is limited to in-frame clones, with some not included. The data contain roughly 100,000 clones, 92% of them seen just once; the ten biggest clones take up 3% to 3.5%. Many counts were recorded for this clone. Its cognate antigen is unknown. The input for sequencing was CD4+ or CD8+ T cells sorted from blood, taken in a trial of the OX40 agonist ivuxolimab. The clonotype comes from an adult with an advanced solid tumor such as melanoma, head and neck, liver or kidney cancer. The gene calls are TRBV7-3 and TRBJ2-7; 7 nucleotides align to TRBD2. The CDR3 loop is CASSLALADHYEQYF. In nucleotides, the CDR3 is TGTGCCAGCAGCTTAGCTCTAGCGGATCACTACGAGCAGTACTTC. The full variable domain, with the rest looked up from reference TRBV7-3 and TRBJ2-7, is GAGVSQTPSNKVTEKGKYVELRCDPISGHTALYWYRQSLGQGPEFLIYFQGTGAADDSGLPNDRFFAVRPEGSVSTLKIQRTERGDSAVYLCASSLALADHYEQYFGPGTRLTVT.